Below, 20 T cell receptor beta chains from the same sample are listed, as sequenced in a study of multiple sclerosis patients with progressive multifocal leukoencephalopathy. Indicated time point: before natalizumab initiation. Data came from immunoSEQ multiplex PCR; TCRdb stores just in-frame clones and leaves some out. Here the sample spans 25,000 to 35,000 clones, approximately 89% being singletons. Sequencing input: PBMCs. Receptor source: a human donor with multiple sclerosis.

This rearrangement joins TRBV6-5 to TRBJ2-1; D gene ambiguous. Trimming cost V 5 bases and J 0 bases, with 11 bases left between them. Germline lookup yields CDR1 MNHEY and CDR2 SVGAGI. The CDR3 totals 15 residues. Here the CDR3 DNA reads TGTGCCAGCAGTATTCGGAGAGACTCCTACAATGAGCAGTTCTTC. It yields the protein CASSIRRDSYNEQFF.

The chain employs TRBV5-4 and TRBJ2-1, with a tentative D call TRBD1 (5 bases). The CDR3 sequence is 13 residues long. CDR1 is SGHNT, CDR2 YYREEE, per germline (reference sequence). Trimming pared 2 bases from V and 9 bases from J, leaving 12 bases between. CDR3 loop: CASSFRTGTEQFF. For the CDR3, the DNA is TGTGCCAGCAGCTTTAGAACAGGAACTGAGCAGTTCTTC.

The chain carries TRBV6-4 and TRBJ2-1; TRBD2 matches at 7 bases. CDR3 length: 15 residues. V was clipped by 0 bases and J by 1 base; unmatched bases: 0. Germline V CDR1 and CDR2: MRHNA, SNTAGT. CDR3 in amino acids: CASSDSAGSYNEQFF. CDR3 DNA sequence: TGTGCCAGCAGTGACTCAGCGGGATCCTACAATGAGCAGTTCTTC.

V usage is TRBV28 and J usage is TRBJ2-7; D might be TRBD1 or TRBD2, each matching 5 bases. Trimming shortened V by 6 bases and J by 5 bases, and 20 bases separated the two germline ends. The CDR3 covers 15 residues. CDR1 and CDR2 (germline): MDHEN, SYDVKM. The CDR3 sequence is CASSPVGLGTHEQYF. The CDR3 bases are TGTGCCAGCAGCCCTGTAGGTCTAGGGACCCACGAGCAGTACTTC. The variable domain in full, completed from reference TRBV28 and TRBJ2-7, reads DVKVTQSSRYLVKRTGEKVFLECVQDMDHENMFWYRQDPGLGLRLIYFSYDVKMKEKGDIPEGYSVSREKKERFSLILESASTNQTSMYLCASSPVGLGTHEQYFGPGTRLTVT.

V and J are TRBV11-2 and TRBJ1-1, with D possibly being TRBD1 (5 bases). The germline V gene encodes CDR1 SGHAT and CDR2 FQNNGV. The CDR3 sequence is 16 residues long. V gave up 1 base and J gave up 6 bases, with 18 bases separating them. The CDR3 spells CASSLARLGEFAEAFF. Here the CDR3 DNA reads TGTGCCAGCAGCTTAGCAAGGTTAGGGGAGTTCGCTGAAGCTTTCTTT.

This clone is a singleton in its sample. The chain links TRBV18 to TRBJ2-7; possibly TRBD1 for D (6 bases). CDR3 size: 14 residues. V was shortened by 4 bases and J by 5 bases, with 15 bases between the two germline ends. Per the germline V gene, CDR1 is KGHSH and CDR2 is LQKENI. CDR3 sequence: CASSRGTSPDEQYF. The CDR3 DNA reads TGTGCCAGCTCACGTGGGACATCACCGGACGAGCAGTACTTC.

V is TRBV27 and J is TRBJ1-5; D unclear. Trimming took 3 bases from V and 4 from J, leaving 10 bases between them. Germline V CDR1 and CDR2: MNHEY, SMNVEV (reference sequence). CDR3 length: 14 residues. The CDR3 protein is CASSLKSANQPQHF. The CDR3 nucleotides read TGTGCCAGCAGTTTGAAGAGTGCAAATCAGCCCCAGCATTTT.

The rearrangement links TRBV4-1 to TRBJ1-2, with D uncertain. Looked up from germline, CDR1 is MGHRA and CDR2 is YSYEKL. The CDR3 has 15 amino acids. V lost 1 base to trimming and J lost 8 bases, with 17 bases between them. The CDR3 region is CASSQVPEALRGYTF. The CDR3 nucleotides read TGCGCCAGCAGCCAAGTTCCAGAAGCCCTACGGGGCTACACCTTC.

This clone occurred once. The chain has TRBV7-6 and TRBJ2-7; either TRBD1 or TRBD2 may fit D (5 bases each). The germline CDR1 and CDR2 sequences are SGHVS and FNYEAQ. The CDR3 consists of 14 residues. Trimming left V 5 bases short and J 2 bases short, with 13 bases between. The CDR3 region has the DNA TGTGCCAGCAGCCCGGGACCTCCCCCCTACGAGCAGTACTTC. It translates to CASSPGPPPYEQYF.

As to this clone: Its ends do not fully match the called genes, so a read error is possible. This chain joins TRBV7-6 and TRBJ2-7, with D possibly matching TRBD2 (5 bases). CDR1 is SGHVS and CDR2 is FNYEAQ in the germline V gene. This CDR3 has 14 residues. The CDR3 reads CASSLALGGREQYF. The CDR3 DNA sequence: TGTGCCAGCAGCCTAGCCCTGGGCGGTCGCGAGCAGTACTTC.

V usage is TRBV18 and J usage is TRBJ1-5, with 7 bases matching TRBD1. Germline lookup yields CDR1 KGHSH and CDR2 LQKENI. CDR3 length: 13 residues. The V segment lost 4 bases and the J segment 4 bases; nucleotides outside the gene matches: 1. CDR3 bases: TGTGCCAGCTCACAGGGACAGAATCAGCCCCAGCATTTT. Its translation: CASSQGQNQPQHF.

The CDR3 nucleotides are TGTGCCATCACCACACGGGACTTCTCAACCTACAATGAGCAGTTCTTC. This sequence encodes CAITTRDFSTYNEQFF. The rearrangement uses TRBV10-3 and TRBJ2-1; D possibly corresponds to TRBD2 (6 bases). CDR3 length: 16 residues. Germline lookup yields CDR1 ENHRY and CDR2 SYGVKD. The V and J ends lost 7 bases and 2 bases respectively, with 18 bases between them.

Only a few counts were recorded for this clone. This chain connects TRBV10-1 to TRBJ2-7, with unresolved D. In germline, CDR1 is WNHNN, CDR2 SYGVQD (reference sequence). Trimming took off 4 bases at V and 2 bases at J, with 6 bases between the two ends. The CDR3 consists of 12 residues. The CDR3 here is CASSARPYEQYF. CDR3 in DNA: TGCGCCAGCAGTGCGAGGCCCTACGAGCAGTACTTC.

This chain uses TRBV30 with TRBJ1-2; no reliable D call. Germline CDR1 GTSNPN, CDR2 SVGIG (reference sequence). The ends were cut back, 0 bases at V and 2 bases at J, with 4 bases in the middle. The CDR3 runs 12 residues. CDR3 DNA sequence: TGTGCCTGGAGTGTACAGAACTATGGCTACACCTTC. Protein: CAWSVQNYGYTF. The full variable domain, in which reference TRBV30 and TRBJ1-2 provide the parts outside the CDR3, is SQTIHQWPATLVQPVGSPLSLECTVEGTSNPNLYWYRQAAGRGLQLLFYSVGIGQISSEVPQNLSASRPQDRQFILSSKKLLLSDSGFYLCAWSVQNYGYTFGSGTRLTVV.

This chain links TRBV5-1 with TRBJ2-7; D is undetermined. This CDR3 spans 14 amino acids. V dropped 1 base and J dropped 4 bases, with 12 bases sitting between them. CDR1 and CDR2 (germline): SGHRS, YFSETQ. CDR3 region: CASSLYGSGYEQYF. The CDR3 bases are TGCGCCAGCAGCTTGTATGGCTCAGGTTACGAGCAGTACTTC. Supplemented by reference TRBV5-1 and TRBJ2-7, the full variable domain reads KAGVTQTPRYLIKTRGQQVTLSCSPISGHRSVSWYQQTPGQGLQFLFEYFSETQRNKGNFPGRFSGRQFSNSRSEMNVSTLELGDSALYLCASSLYGSGYEQYFGPGTRLTVT.

The CDR3 loop is CASSPPRRGYTGELFF. The CDR3 coding sequence is TGTGCCAGCAGCCCCCCGCGGCGGGGTTACACCGGGGAGCTGTTTTTT. This rearrangement joins TRBV7-6 to TRBJ2-2, with D perhaps TRBD2 (6 bases). Germline lookup yields CDR1 SGHVS and CDR2 FNYEAQ. The CDR3 runs 16 residues. V shed 5 bases and J shed 3 bases, with 16 bases lying between them.

The V call is TRBV5-6, the J call TRBJ1-3; D is perhaps TRBD1 (5 bases). Trimming stripped 1 base from V and 2 bases from J, with 7 bases between. The germline V gene has CDR1 SGHDT and CDR2 YYEEEE. This CDR3 has 14 residues. The CDR3 region has the DNA TGTGCCAGCAGCTTGCCGGGGGCTGGAAACACCATATATTTT. Protein product: CASSLPGAGNTIYF.

Notes on this clone: Other nucleotide sequences in the sample specify the same CDR3. The chain uses TRBV30 and TRBJ1-6; D is undetermined. The CDR3 covers 12 residues. Germline lookup yields CDR1 GTSNPN and CDR2 SVGIG (reference sequence). The DNA of the CDR3 is TGTGCGTTGGACTCCTATAATTCACCCCTCCACTTT. This codes for CALDSYNSPLHF.

The V call is TRBV28, the J call TRBJ1-6, with D tentatively TRBD1 (6 bases). Trimming pared 3 bases from V and 5 bases from J, leaving 17 bases between. Germline V CDR1 and CDR2: MDHEN, SYDVKM. The CDR3 loop spans 17 amino acids. The CDR3 DNA reads TGTGCCAGCAGTTTTGCGACGGGGGGCTCTCATAATTCACCCCTCCACTTT. Translation gives CASSFATGGSHNSPLHF.

The rearrangement joins TRBV7-2 to TRBJ1-1, with TRBD1 as a possible D gene (6 bases). The CDR3 is 13 amino acids. Trimming took off 5 bases at V and 5 bases at J, with 12 bases between the two ends. The germline gives CDR1 SGHTA, CDR2 FQGNSA. DNA of the CDR3: TGTGCCAGCAGCGCGGGGGGGCGGACTGAAGCTTTCTTT. This gives the protein CASSAGGRTEAFF.